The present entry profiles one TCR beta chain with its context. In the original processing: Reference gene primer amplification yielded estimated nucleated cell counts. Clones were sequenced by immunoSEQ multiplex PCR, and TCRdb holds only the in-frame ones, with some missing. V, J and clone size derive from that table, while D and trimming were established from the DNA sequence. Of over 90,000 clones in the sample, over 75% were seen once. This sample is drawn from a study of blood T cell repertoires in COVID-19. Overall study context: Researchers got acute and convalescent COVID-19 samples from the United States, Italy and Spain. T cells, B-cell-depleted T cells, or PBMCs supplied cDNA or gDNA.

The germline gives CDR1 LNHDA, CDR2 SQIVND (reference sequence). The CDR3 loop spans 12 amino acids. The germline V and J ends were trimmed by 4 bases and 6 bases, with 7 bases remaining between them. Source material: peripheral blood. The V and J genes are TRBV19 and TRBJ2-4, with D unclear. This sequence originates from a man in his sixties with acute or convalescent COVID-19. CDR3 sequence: CASSSPGNIQYF. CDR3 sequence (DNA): TGTGCCAGTAGTAGTCCAGGAAACATTCAGTACTTC.